A selection of T cell receptor beta chains follows, all from one sample in a study of PD-L1 blockade in urothelial cancer. Assay: immunoSEQ multiplex PCR; the TCRdb copy retains only in-frame clones and omits some. This sample has tens of thousands of clones; approximately 80% occur once, and the top ten carry 3.5% to 4.5%. The material was PBMCs, obtained around atezolizumab (anti-PD-L1) treatment. The receptor set was obtained from a man between 65 and 85 years old with urothelial cancer. Each CDR3 is given with its conserved first and last residue. D genes are given only for firm matches. Clone sizes are given selectively: once, few, many, or a class where the clone is expanded.

>-|TRBJ1-2|TRBV29-1|-
TGCAGCGTTGAGTCCGGTGCTAACTATGGCTACACCTTC
CSVESGANYGYTF
>-|TRBJ2-1|TRBV6-1|TRBD1
TGTGCCAGCAGTGTAAAAATGGACAGGACCAGCTCCTACAATGAGCAGTTCTTC
CASSVKMDRTSSYNEQFF
>hyperexpanded|TRBJ1-3|TRBV4-3|TRBD1
TGCGCCAGCAGCCAAGCCGGGACAGGCTCTGGAAACACCATATATTTT
CASSQAGTGSGNTIYF
>-|TRBJ1-2|TRBV18|TRBD1
TGTGCCAGCTCCCCCGGGACAGGGCGAAACTATGGCTACACCTTC
CASSPGTGRNYGYTF
>-|TRBJ1-2|TRBV7-9|-
TGTGCCAGCAGCTTAGGACAAGCTGGCAGGCTGGTCTATGGCTACACCTTC
CASSLGQAGRLVYGYTF
>-|TRBJ2-5|TRBV27|-
TGTGCCAGCAGGAGTCAGGGGAGTGGGACCCAGTACTTC
CASRSQGSGTQYF
>-|TRBJ1-2|TRBV5-8|-
TGTGCCAGCAGCTTCCAGGGGTTGGAATTC
CASSFQGLEF
>-|TRBJ2-2|TRBV27|-
TGTGCCAGCAGTTTAGTGTTCGCCGGGGAGCTGTTTTTT
CASSLVFAGELFF
>-|TRBJ2-1|TRBV20-1|-
TGCAGTGCCCCCCGAGAGGATGAGCAGTTCTTC
CSAPREDEQFF
>-|TRBJ2-3|TRBV6-1|TRBD2
TGTGCCAGCACCAAGAGGACTAGGGTTTCGGATACGCAGTATTTT
CASTKRTRVSDTQYF
>-|TRBJ1-2|TRBV4-3|TRBD1
TGCGCCAGCAGCCCTGAGACAGGGAACTATGGCTACACCTTC
CASSPETGNYGYTF
>-|TRBJ2-5|TRBV15|-
TGTGCCACCAGCAGAGATAGAAACAGGGGGGGTTCGACCCAGTACTTC
CATSRDRNRGGSTQYF
>-|TRBJ2-1|TRBV15|-
TGTGCCACCAGCAGAGCTCTTTCTAATTTCCACAATGAGCAGTTCTTC
CATSRALSNFHNEQFF
>-|TRBJ2-3|TRBV4-2|TRBD2
TGTGCCAGCAGCCAAAGGGGACTAGCGGGAGAGGATACGCAGTATTTT
CASSQRGLAGEDTQYF
>-|TRBJ2-5|TRBV19|TRBD1
TGTGCCAGTAGTATCACTCTCAGGGGGCTGCAGGAGACCCAGTACTTC
CASSITLRGLQETQYF
>-|TRBJ1-2|TRBV10-1|TRBD1
TGCGCCAGCAGTGGCCGATCCGGGACAGGGGATAACTATGGCTACACCTTC
CASSGRSGTGDNYGYTF
>-|TRBJ2-7|TRBV4-2|TRBD2
TGTGCCAGCAGCCAACGGACTAGCGGGGGGGCCGGCTACGAGCAGTACTTC
CASSQRTSGGAGYEQYF
>-|TRBJ2-3|TRBV6-1|TRBD1
TGTGCCAGCAAATCGGGACAGGGGGCCTTTGATACGCAGTATTTT
CASKSGQGAFDTQYF
>-|TRBJ2-2|TRBV25-1|-
TGTGCCAGCAGTAGCAGGGGGAACACCGGGGAGCTGTTTTTT
CASSSRGNTGELFF
>few|TRBJ2-4|TRBV28|TRBD2
TGTGCCAGCAGGGACGGCGGGGGCAAAAACATTCAGTACTTC
CASRDGGGKNIQYF
>-|TRBJ1-1|TRBV27|-
TGTGCCAGCAGTTTAATTCGGACGGGGTTCGGGGGGGGCACTGAAGCTTTCTTT
CASSLIRTGFGGGTEAFF
>-|TRBJ2-5|TRBV5-1|TRBD2
TGCGCCACCAAAGCGGGCGGAATCGGGGGGGAGACCCAGTACTTC
CATKAGGIGGETQYF
>once|TRBJ1-1|TRBV19|-
TGTGCCAGTAGTATGAAACGAGGAACTGAAGCTTTCTTT
CASSMKRGTEAFF
>-|TRBJ1-1|TRBV7-6|-
TGTGCCAGCAGCCGAACCAGGGACACTGAAGCTTTCTTT
CASSRTRDTEAFF
>-|TRBJ2-4|TRBV4-3|-
TGCGCCAGCAGCCAAGGGGGGCAGAGCGGACCCCAGTACTTC
CASSQGGQSGPQYF
>-|TRBJ2-3|TRBV11-3|TRBD2
TGTGCCAGCAGCTTAGAACTCGGGGGGACCCGACGCCATACGCAGTATTTT
CASSLELGGTRRHTQYF
>-|TRBJ1-2|TRBV5-8|-
TGTGCCAGCAGCGACCCCGGGCGTTGGGGGCCCTATGGCTACACCTTC
CASSDPGRWGPYGYTF
>-|TRBJ1-5|TRBV2|TRBD1
TGTGCCAGCACCGGGACAGGGAATAGCAATCAGCCCCAGCATTTT
CASTGTGNSNQPQHF
>-|TRBJ2-2|TRBV2|-
TGTGCCAGCAGTGCAGCAGGCACGGGCACCGGGGAGCTGTTTTTT
CASSAAGTGTGELFF
>-|TRBJ2-3|TRBV29-1|-
TGCTCTCTTGGGTCCGGGGAGCCTCTAGATACGCAGTATTTT
CSLGSGEPLDTQYF
>-|TRBJ2-7|TRBV5-4|TRBD1
TGTGCCAGCAGCTTGGGACAGGGGGGGAACTCCTACGAGCAGTACTTC
CASSLGQGGNSYEQYF
>-|TRBJ1-4|TRBV19|-
TGTGCCAGTAGTATAGATCCCAGAAGTAATGAAAAACTGTTTTTT
CASSIDPRSNEKLFF
>once|TRBJ2-5|TRBV7-2|-
TGTGCCAGCAGCCGGGGACTGGAAGAGACCCAGTACTTC
CASSRGLEETQYF
>few|TRBJ1-2|TRBV4-2|-
TGTGCCAGCAGCCAAGCCCCCACGGGGGACCTCTATGGCTACACCTTC
CASSQAPTGDLYGYTF
>-|TRBJ1-2|TRBV5-4|TRBD1
TGTGCCAGCAGCTTGGACGGACAGGGGGTTAACTATGGCTACACCTTC
CASSLDGQGVNYGYTF
>-|TRBJ1-3|TRBV6-5|-
TGTGCCAGCAGTTACCGTTCGACAGTTGGAAACACCATATATTTT
CASSYRSTVGNTIYF
>once|TRBJ2-2|TRBV9|-
TGTGCCAGCAGCGGCCCCAAGGGGGTTGGTGGGAACACCGGGGAGCTGTTTTTT
CASSGPKGVGGNTGELFF
>-|TRBJ2-7|TRBV19|TRBD2
TGTGCCAGTAGTATGGCCCGTAGCGGGAGGTTGTACGAGCAGTACTTC
CASSMARSGRLYEQYF
>many|TRBJ2-2|TRBV19|-
TGTGCCAGTACTAACCCGAACACCGGGGAGCTGTTTTTT
CASTNPNTGELFF
>-|TRBJ1-2|TRBV28|TRBD1
TGTGCCAGCAGATTTACGAGGACAGGGCGTCGCTATGGCTACACCTTC
CASRFTRTGRRYGYTF
>-|TRBJ1-2|TRBV7-2|-
TGTGCCAGCAGCCCTGACAAGAACTATGGCTACACCTTC
CASSPDKNYGYTF
>-|TRBJ2-2|TRBV5-8|TRBD2
TGTGCCAGCAGCCAAGGGACTAGACACACCGGGGAGCTGTTTTTT
CASSQGTRHTGELFF
>-|TRBJ2-3|TRBV5-1|TRBD2
TGCGCCAGCAGCTTGGGTCGCGGGGGGGCCGGCACAGATACGCAGTATTTT
CASSLGRGGAGTDTQYF
>-|TRBJ2-3|TRBV28|TRBD2
TGTGCCAGCAGTTTAATAGCGGGGGAGGGCACAGATACGCAGTATTTT
CASSLIAGEGTDTQYF
>-|TRBJ2-4|TRBV28|-
TGTGCCAGCAGGGAAACAGGGCCGGACATTCAGTACTTC
CASRETGPDIQYF
>-|TRBJ1-1|TRBV5-1|-
TGCGCCAGCAGCTTGGGGACAGACACTGAAGCTTTCTTT
CASSLGTDTEAFF
>-|TRBJ2-7|TRBV2|TRBD2
TGTGCCAGCAGTGAGCGCGGGGGAAACTGGGCTTACTACGAGCAGTACTTC
CASSERGGNWAYYEQYF
>once|TRBJ2-2|TRBV7-9|TRBD1
TGTGCCAGCAGCCCACAGGGGCCAACGAACACCGGGGAGCTGTTTTTT
CASSPQGPTNTGELFF